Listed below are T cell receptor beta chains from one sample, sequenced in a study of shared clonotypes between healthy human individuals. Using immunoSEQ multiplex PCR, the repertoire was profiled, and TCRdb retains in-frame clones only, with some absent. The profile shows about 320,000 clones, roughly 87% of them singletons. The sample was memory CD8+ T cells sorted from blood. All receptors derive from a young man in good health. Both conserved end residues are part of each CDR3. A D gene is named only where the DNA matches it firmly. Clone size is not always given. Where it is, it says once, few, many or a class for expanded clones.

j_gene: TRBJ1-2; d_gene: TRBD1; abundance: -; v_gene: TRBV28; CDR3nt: TGTGCCAGCAGGTCCGGGACAGGGGTCTGGTATGGCTACACCTTC; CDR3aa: CASRSGTGVWYGYTF
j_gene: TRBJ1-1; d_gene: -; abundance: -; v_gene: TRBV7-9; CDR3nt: TGTGCCACGGGGTGGACAGACACTGAAGCTTTCTTT; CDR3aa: CATGWTDTEAFF
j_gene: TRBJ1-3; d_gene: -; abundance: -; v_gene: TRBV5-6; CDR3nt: TGTGCCAGCAGTTCTGGGATCTCTGGAAACACCATATATTTT; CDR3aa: CASSSGISGNTIYF
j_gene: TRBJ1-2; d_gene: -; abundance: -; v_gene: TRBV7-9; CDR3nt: TGTGCCAGCAGCTTAGATCTAACTGGCTACACCTTC; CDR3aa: CASSLDLTGYTF
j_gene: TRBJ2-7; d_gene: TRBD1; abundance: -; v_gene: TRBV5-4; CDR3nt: TGTGCCAGCAGCTTGGGGGACAGTGGTGCCTACGAGCAGTACTTC; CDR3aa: CASSLGDSGAYEQYF
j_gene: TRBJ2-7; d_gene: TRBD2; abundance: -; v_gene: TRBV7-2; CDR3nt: TGTGCCAGCAGGCCAACGGGGACTAGCGGGACTCACGAGCAGTACTTC; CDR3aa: CASRPTGTSGTHEQYF
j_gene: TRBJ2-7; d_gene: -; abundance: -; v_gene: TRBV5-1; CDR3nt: TGCGCCAGCAGCTTGATGGGGGTCGGTTACGAGCAGTACTTC; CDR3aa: CASSLMGVGYEQYF
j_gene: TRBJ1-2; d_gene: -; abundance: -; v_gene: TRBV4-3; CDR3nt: TGCGCCAGCAGCCACCACGGGGAGGGCAGTGGCTACACCTTC; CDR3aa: CASSHHGEGSGYTF
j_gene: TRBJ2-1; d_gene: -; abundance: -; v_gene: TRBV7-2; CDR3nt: TGTGCCAGCAGCTCCCGCCCGACAGACCACTACTACAATGAGCAGTTCTTC; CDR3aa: CASSSRPTDHYYNEQFF
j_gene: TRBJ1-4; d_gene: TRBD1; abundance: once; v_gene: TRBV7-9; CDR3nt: TGTGCCAGCAGCTCGGGACAGGGACTTGATGGTGGAAAACTGTTTTTT; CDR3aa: CASSSGQGLDGGKLFF
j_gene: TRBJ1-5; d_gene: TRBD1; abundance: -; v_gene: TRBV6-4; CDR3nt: TGTGCCAGCAGCGCCGACACCCAGGGACAGCGCAATCAGCCCCAGCATTTT; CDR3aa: CASSADTQGQRNQPQHF
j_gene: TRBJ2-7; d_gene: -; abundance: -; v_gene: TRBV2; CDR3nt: TGTGCCAGCAGTGAAGGAGTAGCGGCCTCCTACGAGCAGTACTTC; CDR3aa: CASSEGVAASYEQYF
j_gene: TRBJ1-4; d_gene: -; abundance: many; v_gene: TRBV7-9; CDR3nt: TGTGCCAGCAGCTTAGCAGTTGCAACTAATGAAAAACTGTTTTTT; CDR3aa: CASSLAVATNEKLFF
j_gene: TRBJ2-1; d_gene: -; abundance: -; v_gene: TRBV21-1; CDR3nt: TGTGCCAGCAGCTTCTGTTTCCCCAGCGGGGGGAGTGAGCAGTTCTTC; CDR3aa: CASSFCFPSGGSEQFF
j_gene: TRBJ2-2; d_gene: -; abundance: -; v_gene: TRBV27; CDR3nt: TGTGCCAGCAGTTTTAGGTTGCGGGAAGTGAACACCGGGGAGCTGTTTTTT; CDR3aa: CASSFRLREVNTGELFF
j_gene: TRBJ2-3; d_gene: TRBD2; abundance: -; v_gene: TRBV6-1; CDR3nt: TGTGCCTACGGGGGGTACTTTTCAAAAGGGGATACGCAGTATTTT; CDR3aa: CAYGGYFSKGDTQYF